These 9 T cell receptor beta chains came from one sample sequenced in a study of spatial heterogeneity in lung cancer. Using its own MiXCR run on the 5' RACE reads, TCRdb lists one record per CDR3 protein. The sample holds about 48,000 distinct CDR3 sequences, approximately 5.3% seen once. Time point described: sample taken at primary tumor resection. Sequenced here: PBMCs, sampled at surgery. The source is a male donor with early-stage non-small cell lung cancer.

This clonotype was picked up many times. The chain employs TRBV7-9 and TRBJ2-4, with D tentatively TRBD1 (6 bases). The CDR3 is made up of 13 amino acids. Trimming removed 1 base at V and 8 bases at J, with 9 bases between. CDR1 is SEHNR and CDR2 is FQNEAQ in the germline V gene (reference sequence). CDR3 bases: TGTGCCAGCAGCTTAGTACAGGGAGACATTCAGTACTTC. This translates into CASSLVQGDIQYF. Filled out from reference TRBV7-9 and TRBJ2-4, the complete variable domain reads DTGVSQNPRHKITKRGQNVTFRCDPISEHNRLYWYRQTLGQGPEFLTYFQNEAQLEKSRLLSDRFSAERPKGSFSTLEIQRTEQGDSAMYLCASSLVQGDIQYFGAGTRLSVL.

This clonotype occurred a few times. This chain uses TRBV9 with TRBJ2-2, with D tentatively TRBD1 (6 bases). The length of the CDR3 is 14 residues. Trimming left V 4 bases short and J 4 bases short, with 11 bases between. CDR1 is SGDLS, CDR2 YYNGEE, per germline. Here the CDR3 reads CASSPHRATGELFF. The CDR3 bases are TGTGCCAGCAGCCCCCACAGGGCCACCGGGGAGCTGTTTTTT.

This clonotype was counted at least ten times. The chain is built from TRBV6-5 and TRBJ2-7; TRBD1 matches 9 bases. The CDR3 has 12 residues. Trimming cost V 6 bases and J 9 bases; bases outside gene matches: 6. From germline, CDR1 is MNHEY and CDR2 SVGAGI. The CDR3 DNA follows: TGTGCCAGCAGCTACAGGGGGCAGGGGCAGTACTTC. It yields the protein CASSYRGQGQYF.

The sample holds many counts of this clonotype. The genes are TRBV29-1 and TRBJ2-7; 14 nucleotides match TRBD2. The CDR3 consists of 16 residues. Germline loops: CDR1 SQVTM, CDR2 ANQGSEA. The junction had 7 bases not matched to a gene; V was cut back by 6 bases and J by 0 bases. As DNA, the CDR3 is TGCAGCGTGGAGGGACTAGCGGGAGCGCACTCCTACGAGCAGTACTTC. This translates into CSVEGLAGAHSYEQYF.

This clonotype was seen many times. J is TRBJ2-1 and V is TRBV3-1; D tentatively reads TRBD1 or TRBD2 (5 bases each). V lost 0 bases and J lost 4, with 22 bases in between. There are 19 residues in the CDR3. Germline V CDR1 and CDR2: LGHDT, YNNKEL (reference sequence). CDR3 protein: CASSQEDGDQLGSYNEQFF. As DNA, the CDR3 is TGTGCCAGCAGCCAAGAAGACGGGGACCAGTTGGGGAGTTACAATGAGCAGTTCTTC.

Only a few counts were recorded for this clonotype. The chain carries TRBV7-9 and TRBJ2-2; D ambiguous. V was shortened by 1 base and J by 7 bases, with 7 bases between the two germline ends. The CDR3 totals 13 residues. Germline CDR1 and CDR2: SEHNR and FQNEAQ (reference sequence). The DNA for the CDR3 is TGTGCCAGCAGCTTAGTGAGCTACGGGGAGCTGTTTTTT. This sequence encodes CASSLVSYGELFF. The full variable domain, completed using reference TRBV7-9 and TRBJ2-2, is DTGVSQNPRHKITKRGQNVTFRCDPISEHNRLYWYRQTLGQGPEFLTYFQNEAQLEKSRLLSDRFSAERPKGSFSTLEIQRTEQGDSAMYLCASSLVSYGELFFGEGSRLTVL.

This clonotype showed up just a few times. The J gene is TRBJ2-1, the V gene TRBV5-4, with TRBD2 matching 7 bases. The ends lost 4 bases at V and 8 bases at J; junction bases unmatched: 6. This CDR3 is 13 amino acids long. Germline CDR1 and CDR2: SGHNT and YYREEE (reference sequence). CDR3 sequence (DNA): TGTGCCAGCAGCCGGACTAGTAGCCATGAGCAGTTCTTC. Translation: CASSRTSSHEQFF.

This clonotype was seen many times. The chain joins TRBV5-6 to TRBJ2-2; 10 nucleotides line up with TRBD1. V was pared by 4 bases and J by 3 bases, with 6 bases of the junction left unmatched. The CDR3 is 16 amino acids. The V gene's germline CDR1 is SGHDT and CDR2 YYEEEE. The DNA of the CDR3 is TGTGCCAGCAGCACCGACAGGGGGCGCGACACCGGGGAGCTGTTTTTT. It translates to CASSTDRGRDTGELFF.

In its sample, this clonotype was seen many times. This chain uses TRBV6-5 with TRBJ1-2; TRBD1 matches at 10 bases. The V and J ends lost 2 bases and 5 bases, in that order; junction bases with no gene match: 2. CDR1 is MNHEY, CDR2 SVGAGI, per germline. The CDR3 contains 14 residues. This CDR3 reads CASSYRTGGYGYTF. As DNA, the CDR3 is TGTGCCAGCAGTTACAGGACAGGGGGATATGGCTACACCTTC.